The 6 T cell receptor beta chains reported below all come from one sample, sequenced in a study of blood T cell repertoires in COVID-19. Some clones are missing from TCRdb's copy, which holds only in-frame ones; the method was immunoSEQ multiplex PCR. This sample has about 100,000 clones; roughly 90% occur once, and the top ten carry under 8.5%. Sequences were obtained from peripheral blood. Receptor source: a man in his fifties or sixties with acute or convalescent COVID-19.

The V call is TRBV5-1, the J call TRBJ2-6; 8 bases align to TRBD1. Germline assignment: CDR1 SGHRS and CDR2 YFSETQ. J lost 0 bases, V lost 4 bases, and 9 bases had no gene match. The CDR3 runs 18 residues. In nucleotides, the CDR3 is TGCGCCAGCAGCCTTCGGACCGGGACAGGCTCTGGGGCCAACGTCCTGACTTTC. This sequence encodes CASSLRTGTGSGANVLTF.

The CDR3 sequence is CASSLSDYNEQFF. The CDR3 coding sequence is TGTGCCAGCAGCTTGAGTGACTACAATGAGCAGTTCTTC. The J gene is TRBJ2-1, the V gene TRBV11-2; D is unclear. The ends were cut back, 3 bases at V and 3 bases at J, with 6 bases in the middle. Germline V gives CDR1 SGHAT, CDR2 FQNNGV. The CDR3 runs 13 residues.

The V and J genes are TRBV18 and TRBJ1-1, with a possible D match to TRBD1 (6 bases). Between the trimmed V and J ends, which lost 6 bases and 4 bases, there was a span of 18 bases. The CDR3 spans 15 residues. Germline CDR1 reads KGHSH; CDR2 reads LQKENI. The DNA of the CDR3 is TGTGCCAGCTCCCTCAAGGGGGGAGGGGGCACTGAAGCTTTCTTT. Protein: CASSLKGGGGTEAFF.

V and J are TRBV2 and TRBJ2-5; possibly TRBD1 for D (6 bases). Trimming pared 7 bases from V and 1 base from J, leaving 10 bases between. Germline assignment: CDR1 SNHLY and CDR2 FYNNEI. The CDR3 runs 13 residues. The CDR3 DNA sequence: TGTGCCAGCAAGCGGACAGCCCAAGAGACCCAGTACTTC. It translates to CASKRTAQETQYF. Full variable domain (outside the CDR3, taken from reference TRBV2 and TRBJ2-5): EPEVTQTPSHQVTQMGQEVILRCVPISNHLYFYWYRQILGQKVEFLVSFYNNEISEKSEIFDDQFSVERPDGSNFTLKIRSTKLEDSAMYFCASKRTAQETQYFGPGTRLLVL.

V and J are TRBV6-5 and TRBJ2-1, with D possibly matching TRBD1 (5 bases). Trimming removed 2 bases from V and 8 bases from J, with 13 bases in between. CDR1 and CDR2 (germline): MNHEY, SVGAGI. This CDR3 is built from 14 residues. For the CDR3, the DNA is TGTGCCAGCAGTTACGCGACAGTGGACCATGAGCAGTTCTTC. This codes for CASSYATVDHEQFF.

A few counts support this clone. The gene calls are TRBV6-2 or TRBV6-3 and TRBJ1-1; 8 bases agree with TRBD1. The CDR3 is made up of 16 amino acids. The V gene's germline CDR1 is MNHEY and CDR2 SVGEGT. The trim removed 4 bases at V and 0 bases at J, leaving 7 bases unmatched. CDR3 in DNA: TGTGCCAGCAGTTCTGGGACAGGACCTTTGAACACTGAAGCTTTCTTT. This gives the protein CASSSGTGPLNTEAFF.